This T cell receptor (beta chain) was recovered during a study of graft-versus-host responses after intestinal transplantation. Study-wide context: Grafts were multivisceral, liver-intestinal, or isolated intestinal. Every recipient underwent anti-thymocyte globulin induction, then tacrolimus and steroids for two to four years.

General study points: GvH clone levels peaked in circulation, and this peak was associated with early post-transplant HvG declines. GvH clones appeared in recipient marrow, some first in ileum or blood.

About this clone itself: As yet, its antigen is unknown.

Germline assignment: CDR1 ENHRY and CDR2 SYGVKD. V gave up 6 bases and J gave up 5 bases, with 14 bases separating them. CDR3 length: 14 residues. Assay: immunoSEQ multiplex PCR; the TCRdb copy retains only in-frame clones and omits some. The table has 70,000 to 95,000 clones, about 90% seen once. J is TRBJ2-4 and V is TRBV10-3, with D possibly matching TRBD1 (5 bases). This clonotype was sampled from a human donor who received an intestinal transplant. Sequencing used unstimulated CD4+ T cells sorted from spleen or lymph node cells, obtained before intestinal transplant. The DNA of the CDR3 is TGTGCCATCAGAGCCGACAGAGGAGAAAACATTCAGTACTTC. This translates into CAIRADRGENIQYF.